One sample yielded the 30 T cell receptor beta chains listed below, sequenced in a study of cytomegalovirus exposure and HLA in healthy donors. Primers: 60 Vbeta forward and 13 Jbeta reverse. Here immunoSEQ multiplex PCR was the method, and the copy in TCRdb shows in-frame clones only, minus some. This sample has some 130,000 clones, with around 63% found just once. Sequenced material: PBMCs. Receptors were obtained from a human donor in good health.

V usage is TRBV27 and J usage is TRBJ2-7, with 8 bases identical to TRBD1. The CDR3 has 14 amino acids. The junction had 3 bases not matched to a gene; V was cut back by 5 bases and J by 0 bases. Germline V CDR1 and CDR2: MNHEY, SMNVEV (reference sequence). CDR3 region: CASSRTGSSYEQYF. The CDR3 DNA sequence: TGTGCCAGCAGTCGGACAGGGAGCTCCTACGAGCAGTACTTC.

This clone came up a few times. The rearrangement joins TRBV5-4 to TRBJ1-2; 9 bases map to TRBD1. Germline V gives CDR1 SGHNT, CDR2 YYREEE (reference sequence). V was pared by 0 bases and J by 4 bases, with 4 bases of the junction left unmatched. This CDR3 comprises 15 residues. CDR3: CASSLGGQGVYGYTF. Here the CDR3 DNA reads TGTGCCAGCAGCTTGGGGGGACAGGGAGTCTATGGCTACACCTTC.

The J gene is TRBJ2-3, the V gene TRBV19, with D perhaps matching TRBD2 (7 bases). The CDR3 length is 15 residues. CDR1 LNHDA and CDR2 SQIVND come from the germline V gene (reference sequence). V was pared by 6 bases and J by 4 bases, with 17 bases between. The CDR3 nucleotides read TGTGCCAGTAGAACCCGGGGGGCCGGTGCAGATACGCAGTATTTT. This codes for CASRTRGAGADTQYF.

The chain joins TRBV2 to TRBJ1-3, with D perhaps TRBD1 (5 bases). Germline lookup yields CDR1 SNHLY and CDR2 FYNNEI. V was clipped by 10 bases and J by 2 bases, with 12 bases between them. The CDR3 consists of 13 residues. The CDR3 DNA reads as TGTGCCACCTCGGCGACAGCTGGAAACACCATATATTTT. Translated: CATSATAGNTIYF. Looking up the rest from reference TRBV2 and TRBJ1-3 gives the full variable domain: EPEVTQTPSHQVTQMGQEVILRCVPISNHLYFYWYRQILGQKVEFLVSFYNNEISEKSEIFDDQFSVERPDGSNFTLKIRSTKLEDSAMYFCATSATAGNTIYFGEGSWLTVV.

V gene TRBV28 combines with J gene TRBJ1-3; D is possibly TRBD1 (6 bases). Germline V gene data show CDR1 as MDHEN and CDR2 as SYDVKM. Trimming left V 6 bases short and J 3 bases short, with 15 bases between. The length of the CDR3 is 15 residues. The CDR3 region is CASSLGRGYGNTIYF. The CDR3 coding sequence is TGTGCCAGCAGCCTAGGGAGGGGGTATGGAAACACCATATATTTT.

This chain uses TRBV5-5 with TRBJ1-2; 8 bases are a match to TRBD1. Losses at the gene ends were 4 bases for V and 6 bases for J; bases not matched to a gene: 2. The germline V gene has CDR1 SGHKS and CDR2 YYEKEE (reference sequence). CDR3 size: 12 residues. CDR3 bases: TGTGCCAGCAGCCCGGGACAGGATGGCTACACCTTC. Its protein is CASSPGQDGYTF. The whole variable domain, filled in from reference TRBV5-5 and TRBJ1-2, reads DAGVTQSPTHLIKTRGQQVTLRCSPISGHKSVSWYQQVLGQGPQFIFQYYEKEERGRGNFPDRFSARQFPNYSSELNVNALLLGDSALYLCASSPGQDGYTFGSGTRLTVV.

This rearrangement joins TRBV2 to TRBJ2-3, with TRBD1 as a possible D gene (5 bases). CDR3 length equals 17 residues. The germline gives CDR1 SNHLY, CDR2 FYNNEI. V lost 0 bases and J 1 base, leaving 14 bases between the germline ends. The CDR3 DNA sequence: TGTGCCAGCAGTGAAGCGGGGCCCGATTTCGGCACAGATACGCAGTATTTT. Protein product: CASSEAGPDFGTDTQYF. The full variable domain, its missing parts supplied by reference TRBV2 and TRBJ2-3, is EPEVTQTPSHQVTQMGQEVILRCVPISNHLYFYWYRQILGQKVEFLVSFYNNEISEKSEIFDDQFSVERPDGSNFTLKIRSTKLEDSAMYFCASSEAGPDFGTDTQYFGPGTRLTVL.

This clone was detected a few times. The chain joins TRBV2 to TRBJ2-7, with 8 bases fitting TRBD1. The CDR3 has 12 amino acids. Trimming at V came to 6 bases and at J to 7 bases, leaving 5 bases not matched to a gene. Germline V lookup: CDR1 SNHLY, CDR2 FYNNEI. The CDR3 protein is CASSGTGWEQYF. The CDR3 DNA sequence: TGTGCCAGCAGCGGGACAGGCTGGGAGCAGTACTTC.

This clone was observed a few times. The rearrangement joins TRBV4-1 to TRBJ2-7, with 8 nucleotides matching TRBD2. V was clipped by 6 bases and J by 6 bases; unmatched bases: 13. The CDR3 sequence is 15 residues long. Germline CDR1 and CDR2: MGHRA and YSYEKL. The DNA for the CDR3 is TGCGCCAGCAGTCCGCGGGGGGATTCTATCCCCGAGCAGTACTTC. Amino acid sequence: CASSPRGDSIPEQYF.

The V and J genes are TRBV6-5 and TRBJ1-5; 9 nucleotides match TRBD1. CDR3 length: 13 amino acids. Losses at the gene ends were 5 bases for V and 7 bases for J; bases not matched to a gene: 3. The V gene's germline CDR1 is MNHEY and CDR2 SVGAGI. DNA for the CDR3: TGTGCCAGCAGTACAGGGGGCCGGCAGCCCCAGCATTTT. Translating gives CASSTGGRQPQHF.

V is TRBV18 and J is TRBJ2-7; 9 nucleotides agree with TRBD1. Germline V gene data show CDR1 as KGHSH and CDR2 as LQKENI. CDR3 length equals 14 residues. V dropped 4 bases and J dropped 4; count of bases not matched to a gene: 5. The CDR3 spells CASSRGTGFYEQYF. Written as DNA, the CDR3 is TGTGCCAGCTCACGCGGGACAGGGTTTTACGAGCAGTACTTC.

The genes are TRBV5-1 and TRBJ2-7, with TRBD1 matching 9 bases. The CDR3 is made up of 15 amino acids. The V gene's germline CDR1 is SGHRS and CDR2 YFSETQ. Trimming cost V 0 bases and J 5 bases; bases outside gene matches: 6. The CDR3 is CASSLGGQGRHEQYF. The CDR3 bases are TGCGCCAGCAGCTTGGGGGGACAGGGCCGTCACGAGCAGTACTTC.

V is TRBV18 and J is TRBJ2-1; 10 bases agree with TRBD2. Germline V gene sequence: CDR1 KGHSH, CDR2 LQKENI. The CDR3 is made up of 14 amino acids. Trimming at V came to 3 bases and at J to 12 bases, leaving 8 bases not matched to a gene. CDR3 loop: CASSPSSGSRRQFF. Here the CDR3 DNA reads TGTGCCAGCTCACCTTCTAGCGGGAGTCGGCGGCAGTTCTTC.

The chain combines TRBV4-2 with TRBJ2-7, with 7 bases lining up with TRBD1. CDR3 length: 15 amino acids. Germline loops: CDR1 LGHNA, CDR2 YNFKEQ. The V and J ends lost 4 bases and 2 bases, in that order; junction bases with no gene match: 8. CDR3 sequence (DNA): TGTGCCAGCAGCCCAAAGGGACAGCTGACCTACGAGCAGTACTTC. As protein: CASSPKGQLTYEQYF.

V gene TRBV18 combines with J gene TRBJ1-1, with 7 bases aligning to TRBD1. The germline V gene encodes CDR1 KGHSH and CDR2 LQKENI. The V segment lost 6 bases and the J segment 2 bases; nucleotides outside the gene matches: 9. This CDR3 is built from 15 residues. The CDR3 DNA reads as TGTGCCAGCTCCCTCAGGGGGGTTGCTAACACTGAAGCTTTCTTT. It yields the protein CASSLRGVANTEAFF.

The V call is TRBV6-1, the J call TRBJ2-1; a possible D gene is TRBD1 (6 bases). The germline gives CDR1 MNHNS, CDR2 SASEGT. V was clipped by 7 bases and J by 6 bases, with 13 bases between them. The length of the CDR3 is 13 residues. The CDR3 coding sequence is TGTGCCAGCAACCCACAGGGTTTCAATGAGCAGTTCTTC. It yields the protein CASNPQGFNEQFF.

The V and J genes are TRBV28 and TRBJ1-2; tentatively, D is TRBD1 (6 bases). This CDR3 has 15 residues. Trimming pared 2 bases from V and 0 bases from J, leaving 10 bases between. Per germline, CDR1 MDHEN and CDR2 SYDVKM. CDR3 residues: CASSLGQFSNYGYTF. The CDR3 region has the DNA TGTGCCAGCAGTTTAGGACAGTTTTCTAACTATGGCTACACCTTC.

This clone was seen only once. The chain recombines TRBV29-1 with TRBJ2-3; 9 positions agree with TRBD2. The V gene end was trimmed by 1 base and the J gene end by 0 bases; junction bases not matched to a gene: 8. This CDR3 spans 17 amino acids. Germline V gives CDR1 SQVTM, CDR2 ANQGSEA. The CDR3 DNA reads as TGCAGCGTTGAAGGGGCGGGAGGGCCCTTTAGCACAGATACGCAGTATTTT. It codes for CSVEGAGGPFSTDTQYF.

The V call is TRBV27, the J call TRBJ1-2; 8 bases are a match to TRBD1. CDR3 length: 16 residues. With V trimmed by 3 bases and J by 5 bases, 11 bases remained unmatched. The V gene's germline CDR1 is MNHEY and CDR2 SMNVEV (reference sequence). The CDR3 region has the DNA TGTGCCAGCAGTTTGAACCTTCCGGGACAGGATTATGGCTACACCTTC. Protein: CASSLNLPGQDYGYTF.

The V call is TRBV7-2, the J call TRBJ2-5; possibly TRBD1 for D (5 bases). CDR1 is SGHTA and CDR2 is FQGNSA in the germline V gene. The germline V and J ends were trimmed by 4 bases and 4 bases, with 7 bases remaining between them. The CDR3 is 12 amino acids. The chain's CDR3 is CASSSTGETQYF. CDR3 DNA: TGTGCCAGCAGCTCTACAGGAGAGACCCAGTACTTC.

The V and J genes are TRBV18 and TRBJ2-7; TRBD2 is a possible D gene (6 bases). Germline V gene data show CDR1 as KGHSH and CDR2 as LQKENI. CDR3 length equals 17 residues. The V end lost 3 bases, the J end lost 3 bases, and 21 bases lay between the germline ends. The DNA of the CDR3 is TGTGCCAGCTCACCCGTACCAGGAGGGACGGACCTCTACGAGCAGTACTTC. It yields the protein CASSPVPGGTDLYEQYF.

V usage is TRBV5-1 and J usage is TRBJ2-1, with TRBD2 matching over 8 bases. CDR3 length: 14 amino acids. In germline, CDR1 is SGHRS, CDR2 YFSETQ. V lost 6 bases, J lost 9 bases, and 11 bases stayed unmatched. The CDR3 DNA is TGCGCCAGCAACACGGGTAGCGGGAAGCTTGAGCAGTTCTTC. This translates into CASNTGSGKLEQFF. The complete variable domain, with remaining parts taken from reference TRBV5-1 and TRBJ2-1, reads KAGVTQTPRYLIKTRGQQVTLSCSPISGHRSVSWYQQTPGQGLQFLFEYFSETQRNKGNFPGRFSGRQFSNSRSEMNVSTLELGDSALYLCASNTGSGKLEQFFGPGTRLTVL.

The J gene is TRBJ2-1, the V gene TRBV28; D not resolved. With 5 bases removed from V and 2 bases from J, the gap between germline ends came to 10 bases. This CDR3 region has 14 residues. Germline lookup yields CDR1 MDHEN and CDR2 SYDVKM. The CDR3 protein is CASSLLGAYNEQFF. The CDR3 nucleotides read TGTGCCAGCAGTCTATTGGGCGCCTACAATGAGCAGTTCTTC.

This clone was observed once. V gene TRBV29-1 combines with J gene TRBJ2-7; maybe TRBD1 (7 bases). The CDR3 spans 16 residues. V was pared by 4 bases and J by 5 bases, with 24 bases between. Germline lookup yields CDR1 SQVTM and CDR2 ANQGSEA. The CDR3 here is CSVAGGTDGARNEQYF. CDR3 sequence (DNA): TGCAGCGTTGCAGGGGGGACGGATGGGGCTAGGAACGAGCAGTACTTC.

Here the CDR3 reads CASSRRSARNEQFF. The CDR3 DNA follows: TGTGCCAGCAGCCGTCGGAGCGCTCGTAATGAGCAGTTCTTC. The chain joins TRBV7-6 to TRBJ2-1; D is unclear. The CDR3 extends over 14 amino acids. Germline V gene data show CDR1 as SGHVS and CDR2 as FNYEAQ. V was cut by 5 bases and J by 7 bases, with 15 bases left in between.

The V and J genes are TRBV5-1 and TRBJ2-5, with D possibly being TRBD2 (6 bases). CDR3 length: 15 residues. The germline V gene encodes CDR1 SGHRS and CDR2 YFSETQ. The V and J ends lost 0 bases and 9 bases respectively, with 18 bases between them. Here the CDR3 DNA reads TGCGCCAGCAGCTTGGACCCAGTCGGTTGGGAGGCCCAGTACTTC. Amino acid sequence: CASSLDPVGWEAQYF. Supplemented by reference TRBV5-1 and TRBJ2-5, the full variable domain reads KAGVTQTPRYLIKTRGQQVTLSCSPISGHRSVSWYQQTPGQGLQFLFEYFSETQRNKGNFPGRFSGRQFSNSRSEMNVSTLELGDSALYLCASSLDPVGWEAQYFGPGTRLLVL.

As DNA, the CDR3 is TGTGCCAGCAGAACTCGGGACAGACACACAGATACGCAGTATTTT. Protein sequence: CASRTRDRHTDTQYF. The chain combines TRBV28 with TRBJ2-3, with 7 nucleotides matching TRBD1. Germline lookup yields CDR1 MDHEN and CDR2 SYDVKM. Trimming removed 6 bases from V and 2 bases from J; junction bases left unmatched: 8. The CDR3 is made up of 15 amino acids.

Concerning this clone itself: The junction departs from the called germline gene at one end, perhaps through a read error. This sample also contains other DNA sequences that code for the same CDR3. The chain has TRBV5-4 and TRBJ2-7; 7 bases line up with TRBD2. In germline, CDR1 is SGHNT, CDR2 YYREEE (reference sequence). The CDR3 length is 16 residues. Here the CDR3 DNA reads TGTGCCAGCAGTTCTACCCGGGACTACCTTGTCTACGAGCAATACTTC. Its translation: CASSSTRDYLVYEQYF.

The V and J genes are TRBV9 and TRBJ2-5; D is undetermined. This CDR3 is built from 15 residues. From germline, CDR1 is SGDLS and CDR2 YYNGEE. Trimming stripped 0 bases from V and 3 bases from J, with 12 bases between. In DNA form, the CDR3 reads TGTGCCAGCAGCGTAGGCTCCTCTGGCAAAGAGACCCAGTACTTC. This sequence encodes CASSVGSSGKETQYF.

This chain links TRBV9 with TRBJ1-4, with D perhaps matching TRBD1 (5 bases). This CDR3 contains 17 residues. Trimming took off 2 bases at V and 5 bases at J, with 19 bases between the two ends. Germline lookup yields CDR1 SGDLS and CDR2 YYNGEE. In DNA, the CDR3 is TGTGCCAGCAGCGTGGGGCAGGGCCCCGCCTTAAATGAAAAACTGTTTTTT. It specifies CASSVGQGPALNEKLFF.